This TCR beta chain derives from a study of cytotoxic CD8 clonotypes in ibrutinib-treated CLL. Study at large: Response was recorded as partial in approximately 24 patients and complete in 2; at median approximately 65 months, approximately 14 remained remitted and approximately twelve had progressed.

The study's findings and limits: Among the clonotypes, public ones were uncommon and contracted or held stable on treatment. Baseline levels were approached again at progression, after clonality had risen at ibrutinib response. Baseline clonality, above age-matched healthy donor levels, tracked circulating CD8+ T-cell counts.

The CDR3 has 15 amino acids. Germline V gives CDR1 SGHRS, CDR2 YFSETQ. V was pared by 2 bases and J by 2 bases, with 2 bases of the junction left unmatched. About this clone: Its antigen is unknown.

Profiled with immunoSEQ multiplex PCR; TCRdb holds only in-frame clones, not every one. The sample yields some 130,000 clones, 80% to 90% seen once. The material sequenced was PBMCs, taken after 24 months of ibrutinib treatment. The source of this sequence is a human donor with chronic lymphocytic leukemia. This chain uses TRBV5-1 with TRBJ2-7, with 12 bases fitting TRBD2. The CDR3 nucleotides read TGCGCCAGCAGCTTTGGACTAGCGGGGACCTACGAGCAGTACTTC. Residues: CASSFGLAGTYEQYF.